This TCR beta chain was captured in a study of shared clonotypes between healthy human individuals. Overall study results and limits: Clonotypes which were not shared had lower generation probabilities than clonotypes that all four donors shared.

A remark on this clone: No antigen is known for it.

Germline trimming cut 5 bases from V and 5 bases from J; bases unmatched to any gene: 12. CDR1 is GTSNPN and CDR2 is SVGIG in the germline V gene (reference sequence). The CDR3 is made up of 15 amino acids. Repertoires were generated with immunoSEQ multiplex PCR, while TCRdb's copy carries only in-frame clones and drops some. The sample gives about 2 million clones, approximately 95% of which show up once; about 0.13% is in the top ten. The gene calls are TRBV30 and TRBJ2-1, with TRBD1 matching 7 bases. Source material: naive CD4+ T cells sorted from blood. Subset described: CD45RA+ positively selected. The clonotype originates from a man between 18 and 35 years old in good health. CDR3 sequence reads: CAWDKMGQPDNEQFF. The CDR3 DNA follows: TGTGCCTGGGATAAGATGGGACAGCCAGACAATGAGCAGTTCTTC.